This T cell receptor beta chain emerged from a study of brain T cells in children with intractable seizures. This clone was recorded only once. Sequencing was performed with immunoSEQ multiplex PCR; in TCRdb, only in-frame clones are kept and a portion is missing. The sample yields roughly 80,000 clones, more than 75% seen once. The CDR3 has 15 amino acids. V gave up 2 bases and J gave up 4 bases, with 14 bases separating them. The germline CDR1 and CDR2 sequences are SGHTA and FQGNSA. The source is a girl between 2 and 10 years old with Rasmussen encephalitis and intractable seizures. The starting material was peripheral blood, obtained at surgery. The chain uses TRBV7-2 and TRBJ1-2; D is possibly TRBD1 (5 bases). CDR3 region: CASSLKGKGSYGYTF. The CDR3 coding sequence is TGTGCCAGCAGCTTAAAAGGGAAGGGGAGCTATGGCTACACCTTC.